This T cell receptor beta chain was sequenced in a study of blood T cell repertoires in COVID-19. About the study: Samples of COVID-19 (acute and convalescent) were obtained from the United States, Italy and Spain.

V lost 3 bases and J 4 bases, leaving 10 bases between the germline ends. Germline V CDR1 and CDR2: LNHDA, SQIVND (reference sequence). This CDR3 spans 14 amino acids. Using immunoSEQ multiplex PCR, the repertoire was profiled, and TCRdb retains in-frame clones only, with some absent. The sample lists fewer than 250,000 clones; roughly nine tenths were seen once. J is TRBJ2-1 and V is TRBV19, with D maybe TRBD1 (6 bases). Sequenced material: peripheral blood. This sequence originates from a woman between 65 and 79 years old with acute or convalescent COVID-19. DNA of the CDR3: TGTGCCAGTAGTATTCAGGGGTTTTACAATGAGCAGTTCTTC. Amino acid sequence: CASSIQGFYNEQFF.